A selection of T cell receptor beta chains follows, all from one sample in a study of blood T cell repertoires in COVID-19. This table comes from immunoSEQ multiplex PCR, and its TCRdb copy is limited to in-frame clones, with some not included. The profile covers about 42,000 clones, with 90% to 95% appearing a single time and 4.5% to 7% taken by the ten largest. Sequences were obtained from peripheral blood. The receptors derive from a human donor in a cohort sampled during active COVID-19. Each CDR3 is given without its conserved first and last residue. Clone sizes are given selectively: once, few, many, or a class where the clone is expanded.

size,V,CDR3
once,TRBV24-1,ATSTGVLGNEQF
NA,TRBV19,ASAPGQGGGHYGYT
NA,TRBV27,ASNRGEAGYEQY
NA,TRBV15,ATSPPPGRGGTEAF
few,TRBV6-4,ASSGSTENEQF
NA,TRBV20-1,SAQNYNEQF
NA,TRBV15,ATSTTDRGIFAAF
NA,TRBV7-9,ASSPRQITDTQY
once,TRBV6-1,ASSDRPTGKNEQF
once,TRBV18,ASSPSLPWVGGTGELF
NA,TRBV10-3,AISESRTGDQPQH
NA,TRBV9,ASSRNGGEQF
NA,TRBV9,ASSVATGGLAGELTDTQY
NA,TRBV6-2/TRBV6-3,ASSFGHGPDTQY
NA,TRBV5-5,ASSYWGGSVSYEQY
NA,TRBV6-5,ASSSDRGDGNTIY
NA,TRBV27,ASRYRSGTGGNNEQF
NA,TRBV27,ASSRDRGTYEQY
NA,TRBV6-5,ASSYSTAYTEAF
once,TRBV28,ASSLPSTRSRAGNTIY
NA,TRBV5-5,ASSLEAGSAEKLF
NA,TRBV9,ASSTSGGPYNEQF
NA,TRBV7-8,ASSLARSFGQREKLF
once,TRBV27,ASSGQRSTDTQY
NA,TRBV19,ASSIRVRVDQPQH
NA,TRBV12-2,ASRVNPQGAREQY
NA,TRBV5-1,ASSRGLAGDTDTQY
once,TRBV19,ASSIRGSGANVLT
NA,TRBV27,ASRRQGGVYEQY
few,TRBV5-1,ASSPRQGTAEAF
NA,TRBV18,ASSPPSGYNEQF
NA,TRBV24-1,ATSDLGQGVEETQY
NA,TRBV15,ATSSLGGAQETQY
NA,TRBV2,ASMRDTEAF
NA,TRBV15,ATSRDDRGKTQY
NA,TRBV28,ASSPLTSGRTDTQY
medium-sized,TRBV14,ASSQVTGSYGYT
NA,TRBV6-5,ASMGLNNEQF
NA,TRBV2,ASLRQYNEQF
NA,TRBV19,ASSSVGRGGYT
NA,TRBV6-5,ASSSRDSSRPQH
few,TRBV30,AWSSGNLYSPLH
once,TRBV24-1,ATSDPGTGSYEQY
NA,TRBV6-6,ASTNTGTGENYGYT
NA,TRBV6-4,ASSQTMNTEAF
once,TRBV7-9,ASSLDGTPITDTQY
NA,TRBV6-4,ASRKAAGGTDTQY
NA,TRBV9,ASSVAAGVSTDTQY
NA,TRBV6-6,ASSTDKYSNQPQH
once,TRBV29-1,SVEGRQSTDTQY
NA,TRBV4-2,ASSQDRTSVYEQY